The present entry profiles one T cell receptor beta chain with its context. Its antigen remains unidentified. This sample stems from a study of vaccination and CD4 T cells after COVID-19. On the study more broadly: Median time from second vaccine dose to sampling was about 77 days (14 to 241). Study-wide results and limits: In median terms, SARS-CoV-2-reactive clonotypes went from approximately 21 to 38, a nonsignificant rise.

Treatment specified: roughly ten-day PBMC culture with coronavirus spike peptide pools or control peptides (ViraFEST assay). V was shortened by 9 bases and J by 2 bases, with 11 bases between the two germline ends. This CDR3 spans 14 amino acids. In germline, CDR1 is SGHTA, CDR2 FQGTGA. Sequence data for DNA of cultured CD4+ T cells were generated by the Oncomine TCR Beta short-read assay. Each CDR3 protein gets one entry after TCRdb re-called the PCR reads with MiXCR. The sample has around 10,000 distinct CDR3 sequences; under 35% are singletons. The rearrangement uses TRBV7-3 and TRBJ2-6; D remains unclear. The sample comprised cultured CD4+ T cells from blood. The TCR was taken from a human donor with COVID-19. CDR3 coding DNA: TGTGCCAGTGCCACCAGCCCTGGGGCCAACGTCCTGACTTTC. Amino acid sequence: CASATSPGANVLTF.